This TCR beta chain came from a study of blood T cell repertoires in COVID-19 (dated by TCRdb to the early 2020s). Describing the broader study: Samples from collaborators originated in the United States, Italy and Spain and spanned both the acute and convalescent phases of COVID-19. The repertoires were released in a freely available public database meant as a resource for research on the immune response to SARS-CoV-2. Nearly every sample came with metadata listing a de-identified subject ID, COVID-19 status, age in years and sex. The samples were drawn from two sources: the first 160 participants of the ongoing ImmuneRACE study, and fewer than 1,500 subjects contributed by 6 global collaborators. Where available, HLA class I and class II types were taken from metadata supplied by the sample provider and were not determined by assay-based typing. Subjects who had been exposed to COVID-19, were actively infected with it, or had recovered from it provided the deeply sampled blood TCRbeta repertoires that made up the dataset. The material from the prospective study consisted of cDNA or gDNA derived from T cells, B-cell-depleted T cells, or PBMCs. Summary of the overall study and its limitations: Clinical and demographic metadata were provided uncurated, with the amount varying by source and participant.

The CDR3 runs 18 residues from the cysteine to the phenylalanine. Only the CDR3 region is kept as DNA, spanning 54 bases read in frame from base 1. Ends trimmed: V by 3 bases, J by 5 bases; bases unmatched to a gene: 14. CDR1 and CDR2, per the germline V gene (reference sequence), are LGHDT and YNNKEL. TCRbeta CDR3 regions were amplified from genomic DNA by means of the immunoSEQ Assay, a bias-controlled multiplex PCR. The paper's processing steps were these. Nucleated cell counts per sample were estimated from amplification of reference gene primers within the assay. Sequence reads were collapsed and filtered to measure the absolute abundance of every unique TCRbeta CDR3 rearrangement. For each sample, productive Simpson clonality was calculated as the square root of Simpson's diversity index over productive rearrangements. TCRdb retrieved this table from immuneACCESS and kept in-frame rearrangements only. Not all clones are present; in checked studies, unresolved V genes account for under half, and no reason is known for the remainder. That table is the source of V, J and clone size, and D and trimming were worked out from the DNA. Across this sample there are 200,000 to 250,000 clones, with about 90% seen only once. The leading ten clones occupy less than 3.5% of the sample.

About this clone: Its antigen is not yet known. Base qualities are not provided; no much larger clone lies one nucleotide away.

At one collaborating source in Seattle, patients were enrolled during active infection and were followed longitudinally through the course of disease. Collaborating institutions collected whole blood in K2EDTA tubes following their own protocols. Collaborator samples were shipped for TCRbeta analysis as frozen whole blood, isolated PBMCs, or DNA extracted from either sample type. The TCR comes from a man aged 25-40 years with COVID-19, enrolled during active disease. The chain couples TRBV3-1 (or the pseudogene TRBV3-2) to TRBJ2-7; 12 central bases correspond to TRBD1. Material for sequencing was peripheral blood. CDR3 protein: CASSHPTGPGQGANEQYF. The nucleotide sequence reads TGTGCCAGCAGCCATCCTACGGGCCCGGGACAGGGGGCGAACGAGCAGTACTTC.